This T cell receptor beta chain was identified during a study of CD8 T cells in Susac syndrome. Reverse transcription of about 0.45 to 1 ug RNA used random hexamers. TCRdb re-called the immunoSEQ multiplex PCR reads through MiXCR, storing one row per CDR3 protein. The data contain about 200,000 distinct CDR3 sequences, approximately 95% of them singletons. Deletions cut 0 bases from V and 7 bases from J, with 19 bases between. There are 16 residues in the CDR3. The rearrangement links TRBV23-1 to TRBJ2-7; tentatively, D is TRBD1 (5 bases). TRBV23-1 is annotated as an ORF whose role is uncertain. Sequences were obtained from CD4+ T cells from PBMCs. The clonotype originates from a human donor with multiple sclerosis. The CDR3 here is CASSQSCLQGVGEQYF. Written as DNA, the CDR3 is TGCGCCAGCAGTCAATCATGCCTCCAGGGTGTCGGGGAGCAGTACTTC.